Following are 5 T cell receptor beta chains from one sample sequenced in a study of T cells in Graves' hyperthyroidism and ophthalmopathy. The source material, RNA transcripts, was used to amplify TCR beta CDR3 regions. The HTBI primer set was used in a first-round RT-PCR of the TCR CDR3. TCRdb re-analysed the multiplex PCR reads in MiXCR, keeping a single row per CDR3 protein. The repertoire holds 500,000 to 650,000 distinct CDR3 sequences, with about 15% as singletons. The sample comprised blood. These receptors were taken from a woman in her late teens or twenties with Graves' ophthalmopathy.

The rearrangement joins TRBV5-1 to TRBJ1-2, with 12 nucleotides matching TRBD1. The V segment lost 3 bases and the J segment 0 bases; nucleotides outside the gene matches: 9. The CDR3 contains 18 residues. Per the germline V gene, CDR1 is SGHRS and CDR2 is YFSETQ. The CDR3 sequence: CASSWSSRDRGPNYGYTF. CDR3 DNA sequence: TGCGCCAGCAGCTGGTCATCCCGGGACAGGGGGCCTAACTATGGCTACACCTTC.

This clonotype was observed a handful of times. Written as DNA, the CDR3 is TGTGCCAGCAGGCCCGAACAGGGGCGAGGGACTGAAGCTTTCTTT. This translates into CASRPEQGRGTEAFF. The J gene is TRBJ1-1, the V gene TRBV28; TRBD1 aligns across 7 bases. CDR1 MDHEN and CDR2 SYDVKM come from the germline V gene. This CDR3 has 15 amino acids. V was clipped by 6 bases and J by 5 bases; unmatched bases: 12.

This clonotype was counted a few times. This chain uses TRBV20-1 with TRBJ1-6; a weak D match, TRBD1 (5 bases). V dropped 3 bases and J dropped 0 bases, with 12 bases sitting between them. Germline V gene sequence: CDR1 DFQATT, CDR2 SNEGSKA (reference sequence). This CDR3 comprises 16 residues. The DNA of the CDR3 is TGCAGTGCTAGTAAAGGGGACCACTCCTATAATTCACCCCTCCACTTT. Translating it yields CSASKGDHSYNSPLHF.

This clonotype was seen more than once but under ten times. The V call is TRBV10-3, the J call TRBJ2-5; a possible D gene is TRBD1 (5 bases). CDR1 and CDR2 (germline): ENHRY, SYGVKD. The CDR3 consists of 13 residues. Trimming shortened V by 0 bases and J by 5 bases, and 7 bases separated the two germline ends. The CDR3 nucleotides are TGTGCCATCAGTGAGTCAGGGGCGGAGACCCAGTACTTC. It codes for CAISESGAETQYF.

This rearrangement joins TRBV4-1 to TRBJ1-2; D is undetermined. The CDR3 spans 15 residues. Trimming pared 0 bases from V and 4 bases from J, leaving 12 bases between. From germline, CDR1 is MGHRA and CDR2 YSYEKL. CDR3 loop: CASSQEKTSFYGYTF. CDR3 coding DNA: TGCGCCAGCAGCCAAGAAAAAACGAGCTTCTATGGCTACACCTTC.